What follows are 3 T cell receptor beta chains derived from one specimen sequenced in a study of CD8+CD57+ T cells in acquired aplastic anemia. The use of genomic DNA as template underpinned the TCR beta VDJ and CDR3 profiling. TCRdb independently ran MiXCR on the reads; one entry per CDR3 protein. Of about 250,000 distinct CDR3 sequences listed, around half were seen once; the top ten hold 7% to 10%. An expansion of CD8+CD57+ cells by flow cytometry had been shown in patients chosen for sequencing. The specimen sequenced was sorted CD4+, CD8+, or CD8+CD57+ T cells (not recorded which) from PBMCs. The receptors derive from a human donor with aplastic anemia.

This clonotype occurred a few times. The gene calls are TRBV27 and TRBJ2-1; possible D gene TRBD2, 6 bases. Germline V gives CDR1 MNHEY, CDR2 SMNVEV (reference sequence). CDR3 length: 14 amino acids. V was pared by 8 bases and J by 4 bases, with 15 bases between. CDR3 loop: CASAGGEEYNEQFF. CDR3 bases: TGTGCCAGCGCTGGCGGGGAGGAGTACAATGAGCAGTTCTTC.

The J gene is TRBJ2-5, the V gene TRBV28, with TRBD2 as a possible D gene (6 bases). The germline gives CDR1 MDHEN, CDR2 SYDVKM. Trimming took 6 bases from V and 5 from J, leaving 22 bases between them. The CDR3 is 16 residues long. Here the CDR3 reads CASSPNLATGEETQYF. For the CDR3, the DNA is TGTGCCAGCAGCCCAAACCTAGCGACCGGAGAGGAGACCCAGTACTTC.

V and J are TRBV15 and TRBJ2-7; no clear D. V lost 3 bases and J lost 6, with 21 bases in between. The CDR3 runs to 16 residues. Germline V gene lookup returns CDR1 LNHNV and CDR2 YYDKDF (reference sequence). The CDR3 DNA reads as TGTGCCACCAGCAGCTCCCCGTCAAGGCCGACGGGCGAGCAGTACTTC. This sequence encodes CATSSSPSRPTGEQYF. The complete variable domain, with remaining parts taken from reference TRBV15 and TRBJ2-7, reads DAMVIQNPRYQVTQFGKPVTLSCSQTLNHNVMYWYQQKSSQAPKLLFHYYDKDFNNEADTPDNFQSRRPNTSFCFLDIRSPGLGDTAMYLCATSSSPSRPTGEQYFGPGTRLTVT.